This TCR beta chain was obtained from a study of T cell clonality in common variable immunodeficiency. The germline V gene has CDR1 GTSNPN and CDR2 SVGIG (reference sequence). The CDR3 covers 13 residues. The V gene end was trimmed by 4 bases and the J gene end by 1 base; junction bases not matched to a gene: 1. Most patients and controls had Caucasian heritage. Assay: immunoSEQ multiplex PCR; the TCRdb copy retains only in-frame clones and omits some. Sampling found 30,000 to 45,000 clones, none seen once. This clone was seen at least ten times. The read comes to an end 3 residues before the CDR3 does, leaving the germline J gene to fill in the end.

The chain combines TRBV30 with TRBJ1-5; 7 nucleotides align to TRBD1. Sequences were obtained from peripheral blood mononuclear cells. The sequence came from a person aged 18 to 70 in good health. CDR3 DNA, as far as it was read: TGTGCCTGGACGACAGGGAGCAATCAGCCC. As protein: CAWTTGSNQP. In full, the CDR3 is CAWTTGSNQPQHF.